Sequencing of this T cell receptor beta chain was carried out in a study of molecular identifiers for immune sequencing clone quantification. TCRdb itself ran the PCR reads through MiXCR, one entry per CDR3 protein. The repertoire includes hundreds of thousands of distinct CDR3 sequences, about a fifth of them detected once, and approximately 0.8% sits in the top ten. This clonotype was picked up many times. Trimming stripped 1 base from V and 0 bases from J, with 8 bases between. The CDR3 has 16 amino acids. CDR1 is SGHNT, CDR2 YYREEE, per germline (reference sequence). Specimen: naive CD8+ T cells from blood, with Jurkat cell RNA spiked in. This sample's subset: FACS-sorted CD8+CD4-CCR7+CD45RA+ naive T cells. The chain links TRBV5-4 to TRBJ2-6; no reliable D call. The TCR comes from a human donor in good health. Some libraries in this study had Jurkat cell RNA spiked in. CDR3 DNA sequence: TGTGCCAGCAGCTTGAATGGTTTCTCTGGGGCCAACGTCCTGACTTTC. Its protein product is CASSLNGFSGANVLTF.